The table lists the clone carrying this T cell receptor (beta chain) with many counts. Its antigen remains unidentified. The CDR3 extends over 15 amino acids. J was trimmed by 4 bases and V by 7 bases; bases with no gene match: 9. These data belong to a study of response to subunit inactivated influenza vaccine. In TCRdb, the RT-PCR reads were re-called with MiXCR into one record per CDR3 protein. The sample includes fewer than 750,000 distinct CDR3 sequences, approximately 14% of them seen just once. Broader study findings: Authors suggested seasonal influenza vaccinations each recruit few new T cells.

This receptor was obtained from a man in his forties or fifties who received an inactivated influenza vaccine. Material: PBMCs from blood, obtained approximately 13 days after vaccination. V usage is TRBV12-3 or TRBV12-4 and J usage is TRBJ2-5; the match to TRBD1 covers 10 bases. This chain's CDR3 is CASTPRQGATETQYF. Written as DNA, the CDR3 is TGTGCCAGCACCCCAAGACAGGGGGCCACAGAGACCCAGTACTTC.